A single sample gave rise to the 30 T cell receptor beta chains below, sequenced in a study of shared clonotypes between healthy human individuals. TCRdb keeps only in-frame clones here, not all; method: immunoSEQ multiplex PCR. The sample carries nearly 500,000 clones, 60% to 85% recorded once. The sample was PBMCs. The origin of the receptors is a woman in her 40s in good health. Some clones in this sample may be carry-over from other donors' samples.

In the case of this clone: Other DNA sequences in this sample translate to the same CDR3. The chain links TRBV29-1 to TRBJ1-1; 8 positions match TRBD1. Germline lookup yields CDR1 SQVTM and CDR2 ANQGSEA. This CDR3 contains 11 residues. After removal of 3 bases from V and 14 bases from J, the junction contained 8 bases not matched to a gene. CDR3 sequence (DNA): TGCAGCGTTGATCAGGGGGCTGGCGCCTTCTTT. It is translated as CSVDQGAGAFF. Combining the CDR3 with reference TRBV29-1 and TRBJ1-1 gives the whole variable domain SAVISQKPSRDICQRGTSLTIQCQVDSQVTMMFWYRQQPGQSLTLIATANQGSEATYESGFVIDKFPISRPNLTFSTLTVSNMSPEDSSIYLCSVDQGAGAFFGQGTRLTVV.

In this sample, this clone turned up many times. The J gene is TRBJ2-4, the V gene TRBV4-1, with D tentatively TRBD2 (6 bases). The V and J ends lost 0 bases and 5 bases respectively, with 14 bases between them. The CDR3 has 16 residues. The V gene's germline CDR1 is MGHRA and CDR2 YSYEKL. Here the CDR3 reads CASSQDVRGSQNIQYF. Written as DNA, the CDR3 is TGCGCCAGCAGCCAAGATGTTCGGGGGTCCCAAAACATTCAGTACTTC.

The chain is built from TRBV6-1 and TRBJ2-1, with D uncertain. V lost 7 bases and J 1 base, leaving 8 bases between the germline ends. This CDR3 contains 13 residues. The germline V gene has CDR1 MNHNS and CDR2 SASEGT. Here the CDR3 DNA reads TGTGCCAGCAAGGACCCTTCCTACAATGAGCAGTTCTTC. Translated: CASKDPSYNEQFF.

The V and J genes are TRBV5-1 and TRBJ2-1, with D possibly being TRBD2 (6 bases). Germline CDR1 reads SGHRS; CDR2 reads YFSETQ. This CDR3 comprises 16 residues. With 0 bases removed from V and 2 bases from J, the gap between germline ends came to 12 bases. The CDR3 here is CASSLVGGTAYNEQFF. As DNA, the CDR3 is TGCGCCAGCAGCTTGGTAGGCGGGACGGCCTACAATGAGCAGTTCTTC.

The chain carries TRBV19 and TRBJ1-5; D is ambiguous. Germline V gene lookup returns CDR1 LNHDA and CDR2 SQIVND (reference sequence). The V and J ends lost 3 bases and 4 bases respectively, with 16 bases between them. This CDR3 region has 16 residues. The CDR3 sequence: CASSMGYRRGNQPQHF. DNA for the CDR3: TGTGCCAGTAGTATGGGATATCGACGGGGTAATCAGCCCCAGCATTTT.

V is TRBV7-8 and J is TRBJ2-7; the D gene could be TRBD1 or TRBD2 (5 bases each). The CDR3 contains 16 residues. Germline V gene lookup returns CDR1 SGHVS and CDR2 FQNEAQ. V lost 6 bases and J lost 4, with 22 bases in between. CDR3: CASRAFAGTHLYEQYF. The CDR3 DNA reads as TGTGCCAGCAGAGCCTTTGCAGGGACCCACTTGTACGAGCAGTACTTC.

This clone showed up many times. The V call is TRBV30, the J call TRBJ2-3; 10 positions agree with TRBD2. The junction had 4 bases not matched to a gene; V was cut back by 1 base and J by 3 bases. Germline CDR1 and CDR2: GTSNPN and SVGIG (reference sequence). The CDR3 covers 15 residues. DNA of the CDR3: TGTGCCTGGAGTGAACTAGCGGGACTTACAGATACGCAGTATTTT. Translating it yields CAWSELAGLTDTQYF.

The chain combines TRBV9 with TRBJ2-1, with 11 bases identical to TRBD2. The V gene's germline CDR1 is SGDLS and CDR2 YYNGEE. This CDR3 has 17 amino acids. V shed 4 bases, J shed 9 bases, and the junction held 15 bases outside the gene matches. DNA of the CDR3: TGTGCCAGCAGCCCCGGCGTACTAGCGGGAGCAGAAGGTGAGCAGTTCTTC. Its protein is CASSPGVLAGAEGEQFF.

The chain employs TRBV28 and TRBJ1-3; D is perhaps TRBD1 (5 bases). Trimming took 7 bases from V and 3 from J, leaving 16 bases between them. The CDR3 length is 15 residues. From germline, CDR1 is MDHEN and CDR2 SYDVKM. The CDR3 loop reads CASNLDRGDGNTIYF. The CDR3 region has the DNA TGTGCCAGCAATCTTGACAGAGGGGATGGAAACACCATATATTTT.

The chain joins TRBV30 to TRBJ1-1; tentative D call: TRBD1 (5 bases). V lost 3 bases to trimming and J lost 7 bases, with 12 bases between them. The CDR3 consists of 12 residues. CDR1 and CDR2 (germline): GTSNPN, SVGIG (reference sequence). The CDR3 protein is CAWRGEFGEAFF. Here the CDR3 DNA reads TGTGCCTGGAGGGGGGAGTTTGGTGAAGCTTTCTTT. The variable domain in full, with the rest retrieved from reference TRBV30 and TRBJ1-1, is SQTIHQWPATLVQPVGSPLSLECTVEGTSNPNLYWYRQAAGRGLQLLFYSVGIGQISSEVPQNLSASRPQDRQFILSSKKLLLSDSGFYLCAWRGEFGEAFFGQGTRLTVV.

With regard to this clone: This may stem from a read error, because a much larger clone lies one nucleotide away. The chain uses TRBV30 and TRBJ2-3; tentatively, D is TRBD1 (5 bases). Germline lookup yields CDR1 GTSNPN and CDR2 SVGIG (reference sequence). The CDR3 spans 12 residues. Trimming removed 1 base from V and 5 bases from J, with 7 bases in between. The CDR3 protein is CAWSGQLDTQYF. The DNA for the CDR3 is TGTGCCTGGAGTGGACAGCTAGATACGCAGTATTTT.

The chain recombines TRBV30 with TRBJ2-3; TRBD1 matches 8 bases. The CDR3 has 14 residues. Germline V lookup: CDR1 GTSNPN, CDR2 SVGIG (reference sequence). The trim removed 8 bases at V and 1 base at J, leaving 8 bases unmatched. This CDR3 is CAHHQGAGTDTQYF. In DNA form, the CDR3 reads TGTGCCCACCACCAGGGGGCCGGCACAGATACGCAGTATTTT.

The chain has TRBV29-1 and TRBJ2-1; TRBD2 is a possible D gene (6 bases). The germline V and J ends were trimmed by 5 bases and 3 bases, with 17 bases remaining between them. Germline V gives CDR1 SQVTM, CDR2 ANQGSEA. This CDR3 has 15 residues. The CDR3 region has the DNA TGCAGCGTTCCCATCGGGACTCTAGTCTACAATGAGCAGTTCTTC. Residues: CSVPIGTLVYNEQFF.

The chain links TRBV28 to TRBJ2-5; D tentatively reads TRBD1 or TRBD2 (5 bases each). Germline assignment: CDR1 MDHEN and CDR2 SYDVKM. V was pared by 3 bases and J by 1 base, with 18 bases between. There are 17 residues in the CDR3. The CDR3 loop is CASSLTRRRDRQETQYF. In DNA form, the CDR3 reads TGTGCCAGCAGTTTGACGAGGAGAAGGGACCGCCAAGAGACCCAGTACTTC.

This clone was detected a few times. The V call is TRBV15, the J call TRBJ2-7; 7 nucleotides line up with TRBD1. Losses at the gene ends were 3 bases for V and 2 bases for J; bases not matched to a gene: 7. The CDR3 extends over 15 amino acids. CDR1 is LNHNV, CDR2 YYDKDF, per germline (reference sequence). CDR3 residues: CATSRRQGAPYEQYF. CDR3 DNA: TGTGCCACCAGCAGGAGACAGGGCGCTCCCTACGAGCAGTACTTC.

CDR3 protein: CASSQASHNEQFF. The CDR3 nucleotides are TGCGCCAGCAGCCAAGCAAGTCATAATGAGCAGTTCTTC. V is TRBV4-1 and J is TRBJ2-1, with D uncertain. CDR1 MGHRA and CDR2 YSYEKL come from the germline V gene. V lost 1 base and J lost 7, with 8 bases in between. The CDR3 contains 13 residues.

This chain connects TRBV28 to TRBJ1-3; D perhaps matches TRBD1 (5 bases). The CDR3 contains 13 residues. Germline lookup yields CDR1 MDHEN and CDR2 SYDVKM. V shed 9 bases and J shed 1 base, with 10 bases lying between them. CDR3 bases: TGTGCCAGTATCGGGGGTTCTGGAAACACCATATATTTT. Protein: CASIGGSGNTIYF.

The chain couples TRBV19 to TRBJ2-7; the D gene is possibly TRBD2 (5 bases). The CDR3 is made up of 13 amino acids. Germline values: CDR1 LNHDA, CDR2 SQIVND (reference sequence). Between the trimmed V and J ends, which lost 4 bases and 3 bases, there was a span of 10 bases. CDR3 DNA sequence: TGTGCCAGTAGTACGAGGGTATTCTACGAGCAGTACTTC. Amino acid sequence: CASSTRVFYEQYF. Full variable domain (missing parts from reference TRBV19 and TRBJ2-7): DGGITQSPKYLFRKEGQNVTLSCEQNLNHDAMYWYRQDPGQGLRLIYYSQIVNDFQKGDIAEGYSVSREKKESFPLTVTSAQKNPTAFYLCASSTRVFYEQYFGPGTRLTVT.

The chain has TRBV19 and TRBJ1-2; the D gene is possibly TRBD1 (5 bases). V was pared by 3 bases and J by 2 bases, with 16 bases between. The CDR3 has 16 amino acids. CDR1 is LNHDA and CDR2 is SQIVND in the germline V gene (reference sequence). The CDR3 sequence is CASSISGGGRNYGYTF. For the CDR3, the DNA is TGTGCCAGTAGTATCTCCGGCGGGGGGAGGAACTATGGCTACACCTTC.

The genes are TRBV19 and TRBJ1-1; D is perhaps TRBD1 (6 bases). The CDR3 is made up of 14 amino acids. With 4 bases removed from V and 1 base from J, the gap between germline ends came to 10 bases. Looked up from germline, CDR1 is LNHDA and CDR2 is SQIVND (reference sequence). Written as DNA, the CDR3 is TGTGCCAGTAGTACCACCAGGGGGAACACTGAAGCTTTCTTT. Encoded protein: CASSTTRGNTEAFF.

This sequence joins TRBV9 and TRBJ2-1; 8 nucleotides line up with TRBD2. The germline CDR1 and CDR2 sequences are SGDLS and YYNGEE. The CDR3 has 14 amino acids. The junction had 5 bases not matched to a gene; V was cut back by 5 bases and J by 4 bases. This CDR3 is CASSLSGNYNEQFF. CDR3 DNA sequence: TGTGCCAGCAGTCTTAGCGGGAATTACAATGAGCAGTTCTTC.

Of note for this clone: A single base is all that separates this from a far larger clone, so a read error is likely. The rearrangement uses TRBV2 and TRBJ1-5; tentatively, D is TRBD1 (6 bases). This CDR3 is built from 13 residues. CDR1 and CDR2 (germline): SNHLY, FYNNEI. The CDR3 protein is CASGTLSNKPQHF. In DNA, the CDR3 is TGTGCCAGCGGGACACTTAGCAATAAGCCCCAGCATTTT. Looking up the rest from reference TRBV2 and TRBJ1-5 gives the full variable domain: EPEVTQTPSHQVTQMGQEVILRCVPISNHLYFYWYRQILGQKVEFLVSFYNNEISEKSEIFDDQFSVERPDGSNFTLKIRSTKLEDSAMYFCASGTLSNKPQHFGDGTRLSIL.

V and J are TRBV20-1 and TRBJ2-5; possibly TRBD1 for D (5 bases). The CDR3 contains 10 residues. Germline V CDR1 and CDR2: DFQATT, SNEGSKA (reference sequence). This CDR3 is CGTAGANIYF. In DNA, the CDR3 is TGCGGTACCGCTGGGGCAAATATCTACTTC.

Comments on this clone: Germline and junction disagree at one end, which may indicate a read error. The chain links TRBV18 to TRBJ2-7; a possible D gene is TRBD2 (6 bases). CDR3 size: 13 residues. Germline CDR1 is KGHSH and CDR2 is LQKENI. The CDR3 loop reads CASRDGSSYEQCF. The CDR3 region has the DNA TGTGCCAGCAGGGACGGGAGCTCCTACGAGCAGTGCTTC.

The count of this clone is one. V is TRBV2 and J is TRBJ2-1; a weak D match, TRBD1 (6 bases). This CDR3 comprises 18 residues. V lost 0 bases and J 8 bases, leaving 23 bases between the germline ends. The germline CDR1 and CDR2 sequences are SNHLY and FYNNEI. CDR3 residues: CASSEALRARGLKDEQFF. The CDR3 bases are TGTGCCAGCAGTGAAGCGCTTCGAGCAAGGGGGTTAAAGGATGAGCAGTTCTTC.

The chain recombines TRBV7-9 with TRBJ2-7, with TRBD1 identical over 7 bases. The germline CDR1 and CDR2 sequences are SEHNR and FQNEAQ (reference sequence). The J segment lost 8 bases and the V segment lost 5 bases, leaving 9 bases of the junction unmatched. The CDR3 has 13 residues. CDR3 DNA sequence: TGTGCCAGCAGCCCAGGACAGGCCCCCAAGCAGTACTTC. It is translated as CASSPGQAPKQYF. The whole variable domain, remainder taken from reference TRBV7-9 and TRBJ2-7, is DTGVSQNPRHKITKRGQNVTFRCDPISEHNRLYWYRQTLGQGPEFLTYFQNEAQLEKSRLLSDRFSAERPKGSFSTLEIQRTEQGDSAMYLCASSPGQAPKQYFGPGTRLTVT.

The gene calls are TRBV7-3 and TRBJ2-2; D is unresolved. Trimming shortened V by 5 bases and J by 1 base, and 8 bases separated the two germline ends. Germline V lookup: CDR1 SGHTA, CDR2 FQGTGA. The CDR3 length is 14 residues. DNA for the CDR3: TGTGCCAGCAGCCGCGAACAGAACACCGGGGAGCTGTTTTTT. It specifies CASSREQNTGELFF.

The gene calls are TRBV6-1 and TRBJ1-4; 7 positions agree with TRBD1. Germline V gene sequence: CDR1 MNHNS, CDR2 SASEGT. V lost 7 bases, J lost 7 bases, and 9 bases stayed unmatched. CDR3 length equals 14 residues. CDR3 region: CASIAGTVSEKLFF. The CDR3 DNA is TGTGCCAGCATAGCCGGGACAGTAAGTGAAAAACTGTTTTTT.

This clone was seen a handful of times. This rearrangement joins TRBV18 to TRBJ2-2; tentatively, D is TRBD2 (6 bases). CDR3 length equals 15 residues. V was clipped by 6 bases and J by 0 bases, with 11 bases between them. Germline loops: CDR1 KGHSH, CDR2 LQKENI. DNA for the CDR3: TGTGCCAGCTCGCGGGACGCTCCGAACACCGGGGAGCTGTTTTTT. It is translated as CASSRDAPNTGELFF.

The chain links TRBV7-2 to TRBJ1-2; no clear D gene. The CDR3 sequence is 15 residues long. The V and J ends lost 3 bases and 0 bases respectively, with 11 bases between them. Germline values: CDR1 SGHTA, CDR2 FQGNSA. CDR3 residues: CASSFGRGTNYGYTF. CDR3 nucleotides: TGTGCCAGCAGCTTCGGTCGGGGTACTAACTATGGCTACACCTTC.